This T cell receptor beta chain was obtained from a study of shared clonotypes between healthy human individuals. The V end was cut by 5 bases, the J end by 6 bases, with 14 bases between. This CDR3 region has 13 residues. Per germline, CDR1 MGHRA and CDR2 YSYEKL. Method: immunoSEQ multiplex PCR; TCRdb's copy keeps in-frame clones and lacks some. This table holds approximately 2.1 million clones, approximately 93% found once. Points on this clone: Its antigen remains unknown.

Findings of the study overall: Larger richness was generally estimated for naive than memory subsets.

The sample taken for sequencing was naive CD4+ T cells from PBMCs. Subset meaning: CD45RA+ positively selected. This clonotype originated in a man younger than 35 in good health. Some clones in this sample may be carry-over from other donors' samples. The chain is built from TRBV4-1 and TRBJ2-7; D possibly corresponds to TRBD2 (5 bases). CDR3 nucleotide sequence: TGCGCCAGCAGCGTGAGGGTAATGGGCGAGCAGTACTTC. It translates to CASSVRVMGEQYF.